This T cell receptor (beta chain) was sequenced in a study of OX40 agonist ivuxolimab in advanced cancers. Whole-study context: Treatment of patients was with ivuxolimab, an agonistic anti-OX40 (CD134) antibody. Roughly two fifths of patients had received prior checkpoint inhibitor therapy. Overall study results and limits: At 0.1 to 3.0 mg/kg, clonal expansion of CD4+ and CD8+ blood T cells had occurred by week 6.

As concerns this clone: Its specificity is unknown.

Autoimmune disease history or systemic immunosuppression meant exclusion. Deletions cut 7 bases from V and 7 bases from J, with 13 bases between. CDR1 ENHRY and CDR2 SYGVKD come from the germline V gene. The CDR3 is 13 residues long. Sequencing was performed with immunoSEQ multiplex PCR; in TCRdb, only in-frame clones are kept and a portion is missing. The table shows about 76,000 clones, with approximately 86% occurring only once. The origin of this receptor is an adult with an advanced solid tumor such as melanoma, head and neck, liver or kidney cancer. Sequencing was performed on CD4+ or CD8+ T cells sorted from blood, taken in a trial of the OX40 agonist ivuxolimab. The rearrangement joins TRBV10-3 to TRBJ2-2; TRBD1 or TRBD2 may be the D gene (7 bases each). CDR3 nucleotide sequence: TGTGCCATCACCACAGGGGAGGGCGGGGAGCTGTTTTTT. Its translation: CAITTGEGGELFF.